Following are 32 T cell receptor beta chains from one sample sequenced in a study of T-cell memory formation after mild COVID-19. TCRdb processed the 5' RACE reads anew with MiXCR; each CDR3 protein has one entry. This sample carries tens of thousands of distinct CDR3 sequences, around 13% of them seen once, and the ten largest clones take less than 45%. Source material: PBMCs or a T cell subset sorted from them (not recorded which). The receptors were gathered from a man younger than 30 who had mild COVID-19 (a few samples of this study predate the infection). Cell type and time point are not known.

The CDR3 DNA reads as TGTGCCAGCAGTTTACTAGTCCTCGCGAACACCGGGGAGCTGTTTTTT. Its translation: CASSLLVLANTGELFF. The chain has TRBV28 and TRBJ2-2; D is undetermined. Trimming left V 2 bases short and J 0 bases short, with 10 bases between. The CDR3 spans 16 residues. Germline V CDR1 and CDR2: MDHEN, SYDVKM. The variable domain in full, with the rest retrieved from reference TRBV28 and TRBJ2-2, is DVKVTQSSRYLVKRTGEKVFLECVQDMDHENMFWYRQDPGLGLRLIYFSYDVKMKEKGDIPEGYSVSREKKERFSLILESASTNQTSMYLCASSLLVLANTGELFFGEGSRLTVL.

This clonotype was picked up one time. The V gene is TRBV30, the J gene TRBJ2-7, with a tentative D call TRBD2 (6 bases). This CDR3 has 16 amino acids. Trimming took 2 bases from V and 0 from J, leaving 17 bases between them. Germline CDR1 reads GTSNPN; CDR2 reads SVGIG (reference sequence). The CDR3 DNA reads as TGTGCCTGGAGTTCCTCTTGGGGGGTCGGCTCCTACGAGCAGTACTTC. As protein: CAWSSSWGVGSYEQYF.

J is TRBJ2-7 and V is TRBV6-6, with TRBD2 matching over 7 bases. The CDR3 runs to 14 residues. Trimming at V came to 2 bases and at J to 7 bases, leaving 8 bases not matched to a gene. The germline V gene encodes CDR1 MNHNY and CDR2 SVGAGI (reference sequence). The CDR3 DNA is TGTGCCAGCAGTTACAGCGGGGTGGCAAGGGAGCAGTACTTC. Translating gives CASSYSGVAREQYF.

The chain recombines TRBV7-6 with TRBJ1-1; 7 nucleotides line up with TRBD1. The V gene end was trimmed by 4 bases and the J gene end by 4 bases; junction bases not matched to a gene: 3. The CDR3 has 13 amino acids. The V gene's germline CDR1 is SGHVS and CDR2 FNYEAQ. As DNA, the CDR3 is TGTGCCAGCAGCTCAGGGGGTCTCACTGAAGCTTTCTTT. Translated: CASSSGGLTEAFF.

This clonotype occurred many times. The chain recombines TRBV7-9 with TRBJ2-5; D uncertain. This CDR3 is 15 amino acids long. Germline CDR1 and CDR2: SEHNR and FQNEAQ (reference sequence). The V end lost 5 bases, the J end lost 7 bases, and 20 bases lay between the germline ends. The CDR3 nucleotides read TGTGCCAGCAGCCCCTCCTTGTGGCAGGATTCGACCCAGTACTTC. Translating gives CASSPSLWQDSTQYF.

This chain uses TRBV6-5 with TRBJ2-6; the match to TRBD2 covers 14 bases. The CDR3 loop spans 20 amino acids. V was clipped by 6 bases and J by 0 bases; unmatched bases: 10. Germline V gene lookup returns CDR1 MNHEY and CDR2 SVGAGI. CDR3 loop: CASSLWTSGGPISGANVLTF. CDR3 sequence (DNA): TGTGCCAGCAGCCTCTGGACTAGCGGGGGGCCTATCTCTGGGGCCAACGTCCTGACTTTC.

This clonotype has more than one count but fewer than ten. This chain uses TRBV13 with TRBJ2-3; D is unresolved. This CDR3 has 12 amino acids. Germline V gene sequence: CDR1 PRHDT, CDR2 FYEKMQ (reference sequence). V lost 0 bases and J 8 bases, leaving 6 bases between the germline ends. This chain's CDR3 is CASSLGPSTQYF. CDR3 in DNA: TGTGCCAGCAGCTTAGGGCCCTCTACGCAGTATTTT.

This clonotype was observed a handful of times. V gene TRBV4-1 combines with J gene TRBJ1-6, with 7 bases aligning to TRBD1. Trimming at V came to 3 bases and at J to 6 bases, leaving 8 bases not matched to a gene. This CDR3 spans 16 amino acids. Per the germline V gene, CDR1 is MGHRA and CDR2 is YSYEKL. The CDR3, as DNA: TGCGCCAGCAGCCATTTCGGGACAGCGATTAATTCACCCCTCCACTTT. Translation: CASSHFGTAINSPLHF.

The chain links TRBV5-4 to TRBJ2-1; unclear D gene. Per the germline V gene, CDR1 is SGHNT and CDR2 is YYREEE (reference sequence). Trimming cost V 4 bases and J 8 bases, with 22 bases left between them. The length of the CDR3 is 16 residues. The CDR3 sequence is CASSAASGPSRDEQFF. CDR3 DNA: TGTGCCAGCAGCGCTGCGTCCGGACCCAGCCGGGATGAGCAGTTCTTC.

This clonotype was counted a few times. In DNA form, the CDR3 reads TGCGCCAGCAGCTACACAGGGCCGGGTGGCTACACCTTC. Translated, it gives CASSYTGPGGYTF. The chain uses TRBV5-1 and TRBJ1-2; possible D gene TRBD1, 6 bases. The CDR3 runs 13 residues. Trimming removed 3 bases at V and 7 bases at J, with 13 bases between. Germline assignment: CDR1 SGHRS and CDR2 YFSETQ.

The rearrangement joins TRBV3-1 to TRBJ2-7; D possibly corresponds to TRBD2 (5 bases). The CDR3 has 15 residues. The germline CDR1 and CDR2 sequences are LGHDT and YNNKEL (reference sequence). With 4 bases removed from V and 5 bases from J, the gap between germline ends came to 18 bases. The DNA of the CDR3 is TGTGCCAGCAGCCTTTCTCTCGGGGTTGACGACGAGCAGTACTTC. Protein: CASSLSLGVDDEQYF.

This clonotype showed up many times. Possible read error: a much larger clone is one base away. This chain connects TRBV4-3 to TRBJ2-6; no reliable D call. V lost 0 bases to trimming and J lost 0 bases, with 6 bases between them. CDR1 LGHNA and CDR2 YSLEER come from the germline V gene. The CDR3 is made up of 16 amino acids. The CDR3, as DNA: TGCGCCAGCAGCCAAGAGGCAGGCTCTGGGGCCAACGTCCTGACTTTC. It yields the protein CASSQEAGSGANVLTF.

As for this clonotype: Just one base apart from a much larger clone, this may be a read error. V is TRBV6-1 and J is TRBJ2-5; D may correspond to TRBD1 or TRBD2 (5 bases each). From germline, CDR1 is MNHNS and CDR2 SASEGT. The CDR3 extends over 14 amino acids. Trimming took off 3 bases at V and 1 base at J, with 9 bases between the two ends. The CDR3 sequence: CASSEGRIQETQYF. The CDR3 coding sequence is TGTGCCAGCAGTGAGGGACGCATCCAAGAGACCCAGTACTTC.

Only a few counts were recorded for this clonotype. The chain recombines TRBV29-1 with TRBJ2-7; the D gene is possibly TRBD1 (5 bases). Germline V gene sequence: CDR1 SQVTM, CDR2 ANQGSEA. Between the trimmed V and J ends, which lost 4 bases and 0 bases, there was a span of 7 bases. This CDR3 region has 12 residues. The CDR3 DNA sequence: TGCAGCGTTGGGACAAACTCCTACGAGCAGTACTTC. It is translated as CSVGTNSYEQYF.

This clonotype occurred a few times. CDR3 sequence (DNA): TGCGCCAGCAGCTCCACTTCGAGCTCCTACAATGAGCAGTTCTTC. This codes for CASSSTSSSYNEQFF. J is TRBJ2-1 and V is TRBV5-1; D gene ambiguous. This CDR3 comprises 15 residues. V lost 3 bases, J lost 0 bases, and 10 bases lay in between. CDR1 and CDR2 from the germline V gene are SGHRS and YFSETQ.

The genes are TRBV6-2 or TRBV6-3 and TRBJ2-2; 7 bases are shared with TRBD1. V shed 7 bases, J shed 3 bases, and the junction held 2 bases outside the gene matches. Germline CDR1 is MNHEY and CDR2 is SVGEGT. CDR3 size: 13 residues. The CDR3 sequence is CASNQGDTGELFF. For the CDR3, the DNA is TGTGCCAGCAACCAGGGGGACACCGGGGAGCTGTTTTTT.

This clonotype was detected many times. This chain uses TRBV5-4 with TRBJ2-3; D remains unclear. The CDR3 extends over 11 amino acids. Germline CDR1 SGHNT, CDR2 YYREEE (reference sequence). Trimming removed 4 bases from V and 2 bases from J, with 2 bases in between. CDR3 DNA: TGTGCCAGCAGCACCACAGATACGCAGTATTTT. It codes for CASSTTDTQYF.

About this clonotype itself: The missing conserved phenylalanine or tryptophan at the end of this CDR3 makes a read error likely. This rearrangement joins TRBV6-5 to TRBJ2-5; D remains unclear. Germline CDR1 reads MNHEY; CDR2 reads SVGAGI. V gave up 3 bases and J gave up 3 bases, with 5 bases separating them. The CDR3 length is 12 residues. CDR3 region: CASSYPKETQYY. CDR3 in DNA: TGTGCCAGCAGTTATCCCAAAGAGACCCAGTACTAC.

This clonotype was observed a few times. The rearrangement uses TRBV14 and TRBJ2-7; TRBD1 might be the D (6 bases). Trimming removed 1 base at V and 0 bases at J, with 13 bases between. The CDR3 is 16 residues long. Germline-derived CDR1 and CDR2 are SGHDN and FVKESK. The CDR3 nucleotides read TGTGCCAGCAGCCAAGGCCCAACAGGGAGCTCCTACGAGCAGTACTTC. Encoded protein: CASSQGPTGSSYEQYF.

This clonotype appeared many times. The chain uses TRBV12-3 or TRBV12-4 and TRBJ1-5; D may be TRBD1 (5 bases). Trimming took off 8 bases at V and 5 bases at J, with 13 bases between the two ends. CDR3 length equals 13 residues. In nucleotides, the CDR3 is TGTGCCAGCGGGGAACTAGGGGATCAGCCCCAGCATTTT. Translated, it gives CASGELGDQPQHF.

The chain carries TRBV5-1 and TRBJ2-7; D uncertain. The CDR3 runs 8 residues. Germline CDR1 reads SGHRS; CDR2 reads YFSETQ. CDR3 region: CAIDEQYF. The CDR3, as DNA: TGCGCGATTGACGAGCAGTACTTC.

This clonotype was seen more than once but under ten times. J is TRBJ1-5 and V is TRBV16, with D possibly matching TRBD1 (5 bases). CDR1 is KGHSY and CDR2 is FQNENV in the germline V gene. Trimming cost V 4 bases and J 0 bases, with 10 bases left between them. This CDR3 spans 15 amino acids. The CDR3 region has the DNA TGTGCCAGCAGCCCTCAGGGTTATAGCAATCAGCCCCAGCATTTT. Amino acid sequence: CASSPQGYSNQPQHF.

V gene TRBV6-2 or TRBV6-3 combines with J gene TRBJ1-1; D is perhaps TRBD1 (6 bases). V lost 6 bases and J 1 base, leaving 12 bases between the germline ends. CDR1 and CDR2 (germline): MNHEY, SVGEGT. This CDR3 is 14 amino acids long. CDR3 residues: CASRTLGGNTEAFF. The CDR3 bases are TGTGCCAGCAGAACCTTAGGGGGGAACACTGAAGCTTTCTTT.

V gene TRBV7-6 combines with J gene TRBJ2-2, with D possibly TRBD2 on 6 matching bases. The CDR3 consists of 18 residues. Trimming left V 1 base short and J 4 bases short, with 19 bases between. Germline CDR1 SGHVS, CDR2 FNYEAQ. The CDR3 spells CASSLDIAAGGSTGELFF. CDR3 DNA: TGTGCCAGCAGCTTAGACATTGCGGCAGGAGGGAGCACCGGGGAGCTGTTTTTT.

The rearrangement uses TRBV30 and TRBJ2-2; tentatively, D is TRBD1 (7 bases). Germline V gives CDR1 GTSNPN, CDR2 SVGIG (reference sequence). V was cut by 4 bases and J by 6 bases, with 15 bases left in between. This CDR3 has 14 amino acids. CDR3 in amino acids: CAWNLAGGPGELFF. CDR3 nucleotide sequence: TGTGCCTGGAATCTGGCAGGGGGGCCCGGGGAGCTGTTTTTT. The full variable domain, rest sourced from reference TRBV30 and TRBJ2-2, is SQTIHQWPATLVQPVGSPLSLECTVEGTSNPNLYWYRQAAGRGLQLLFYSVGIGQISSEVPQNLSASRPQDRQFILSSKKLLLSDSGFYLCAWNLAGGPGELFFGEGSRLTVL.

This sequence joins TRBV20-1 and TRBJ2-1; 12 bases map to TRBD2. Germline values: CDR1 DFQATT, CDR2 SNEGSKA (reference sequence). The J segment lost 3 bases and the V segment lost 5 bases, leaving 8 bases of the junction unmatched. The CDR3 has 16 residues. The CDR3 DNA sequence: TGCAGTGCTCCTCCAAGGACTAGCGGGGACTACAATGAGCAGTTCTTC. Encoded protein: CSAPPRTSGDYNEQFF.

This clonotype was counted between two and nine times. The junction and the germline gene differ at one end; a read error may be behind it. The V and J genes are TRBV6-5 and TRBJ1-3; no definite D call. The CDR3 spans 15 residues. The V gene's germline CDR1 is MNHEY and CDR2 SVGAGI. The CDR3 protein is CASSHSAGSGNTIYF. For the CDR3, the DNA is TGTGCCAGCAGTCACTCCGCCGGCTCTGGAAACACCATATATTTT.

This clonotype was seen only a few times. CDR3 region: CASSLLMDFGYTF. DNA of the CDR3: TGCGCCAGCAGCTTGTTAATGGACTTTGGCTACACCTTC. The rearrangement joins TRBV5-1 to TRBJ1-2; no clear D. Germline CDR1 and CDR2: SGHRS and YFSETQ. This CDR3 is built from 13 residues. The germline V and J ends were trimmed by 1 base and 7 bases, with 11 bases remaining between them. Looking up the rest from reference TRBV5-1 and TRBJ1-2 gives the full variable domain: KAGVTQTPRYLIKTRGQQVTLSCSPISGHRSVSWYQQTPGQGLQFLFEYFSETQRNKGNFPGRFSGRQFSNSRSEMNVSTLELGDSALYLCASSLLMDFGYTFGSGTRLTVV.

This rearrangement joins TRBV7-2 to TRBJ1-2; no firm D call. Trimming left V 6 bases short and J 4 bases short, with 12 bases between. The CDR3 contains 13 residues. Germline values: CDR1 SGHTA, CDR2 FQGNSA. CDR3 loop: CASSPPGLYGYTF. The CDR3 nucleotides are TGTGCCAGCAGTCCCCCTGGACTCTATGGCTACACCTTC.

The sample holds a few counts of this clonotype. V and J are TRBV5-1 and TRBJ2-2; TRBD1 matches at 8 bases. The CDR3 has 15 residues. Germline CDR1 reads SGHRS; CDR2 reads YFSETQ. V shed 4 bases and J 6 bases; nucleotides not matched to a gene: 8. The CDR3: CASSRDGQGPGELFF. The DNA of the CDR3 is TGCGCCAGCAGCCGAGACGGACAGGGCCCCGGGGAGCTGTTTTTT.

The CDR3 DNA reads TGTGCCAGCAGCCCCTGGGACAGCCAAGAGACCCAGTACTTC. It codes for CASSPWDSQETQYF. The genes are TRBV9 and TRBJ2-5; TRBD1 matches at 7 bases. This CDR3 region has 14 residues. V was clipped by 4 bases and J by 1 base; unmatched bases: 4. CDR1 and CDR2 (germline): SGDLS, YYNGEE.

CDR3 DNA sequence: TGCGCCAGCAGCCGAGCGGGGGGCACACAAGAGACCCAGTACTTC. This encodes CASSRAGGTQETQYF. The chain uses TRBV4-1 and TRBJ2-5; 9 bases fit TRBD2. Germline lookup yields CDR1 MGHRA and CDR2 YSYEKL. After removal of 4 bases from V and 2 bases from J, the junction contained 5 bases not matched to a gene. The CDR3 length is 15 residues.